The source of this T cell receptor (beta chain) is a study of blood T cell repertoires in COVID-19. Study in general: T cells, B-cell-depleted T cells, or PBMCs supplied cDNA or gDNA.

Cohort assignment relied on participant-reported clinical history. Up to 2 weeks before entering the study, exposed participants had met a COVID-19 case. The germline V gene has CDR1 MNHEY and CDR2 SVGEGT. J was trimmed by 3 bases and V by 2 bases; bases with no gene match: 9. The CDR3 contains 17 residues. Libraries were prepared by immunoSEQ multiplex PCR; TCRdb keeps only in-frame clonotypes and omits some of them. Of 140,000 to 150,000 clones listed, around 83% were seen once; the top ten hold 5.8%. This chain uses TRBV6-2 or TRBV6-3 with TRBJ2-3; 9 bases line up with TRBD2. The sample was PBMCs or T cells enriched from blood (not recorded which). The TCR comes from a woman in her forties or fifties who had been exposed to COVID-19. The CDR3 region is CASSYRAGLADTDTQYF. CDR3 bases: TGTGCCAGCAGTTACAGAGCGGGACTAGCCGATACAGATACGCAGTATTTT.